The 23 T cell receptor beta chains presented below share a single source sample, sequenced in a study of blood T cells in healthy people across ages. Primed by a sample-barcoded 5' primer and a J-beta primer mix, a second PCR proceeded for about 7 to 11 cycles. TCRdb reanalysed the 5' RACE reads using MiXCR and keeps one entry per CDR3 protein. This table holds some 1.5 million distinct CDR3 sequences, approximately 28% found once. The sample comprised blood. Source of these receptors: a woman aged 30 to 39 in good health.

This clonotype was observed a handful of times. This chain connects TRBV6-2 or TRBV6-3 to TRBJ2-3, with 10 nucleotides matching TRBD2. This CDR3 region has 14 residues. Germline assignment: CDR1 MNHEY and CDR2 SVGEGT. Losses at the gene ends were 6 bases for V and 5 bases for J; bases not matched to a gene: 5. The CDR3 sequence is CASRRAGGGDTQYF. The CDR3 region has the DNA TGTGCCAGCAGGAGAGCGGGGGGGGGAGATACGCAGTATTTT.

Here the CDR3 DNA reads TGTGCCAGCAGTCCTAGCGGGAGCCCAGATACGCAGTATTTT. Encoded protein: CASSPSGSPDTQYF. This sequence joins TRBV3-1 and TRBJ2-3; 10 bases map to TRBD2. The CDR3 is 14 residues long. CDR1 is LGHDT, CDR2 YNNKEL, per germline (reference sequence). V shed 6 bases and J 4 bases; nucleotides not matched to a gene: 4.

This clonotype came up a few times. The gene calls are TRBV4-1 and TRBJ1-4, with 10 positions matching TRBD1. The junction had 9 bases not matched to a gene; V was cut back by 1 base and J by 10 bases. Germline V gives CDR1 MGHRA, CDR2 YSYEKL. This CDR3 is built from 16 residues. In DNA, the CDR3 is TGCGCCAGCAGCCAAGGGGTGCGACAGGGGGCTTCAAAACTGTTTTTT. It yields the protein CASSQGVRQGASKLFF.

The chain is built from TRBV4-1 and TRBJ1-2; no reliable D call. Germline V gene sequence: CDR1 MGHRA, CDR2 YSYEKL. V dropped 3 bases and J dropped 5 bases, with 16 bases sitting between them. This CDR3 comprises 15 residues. CDR3 loop: CASSQETAIPYGYTF. The CDR3 DNA reads TGCGCCAGCAGCCAGGAAACAGCGATCCCTTATGGCTACACCTTC.

This clonotype has just a few counts. The chain employs TRBV27 and TRBJ1-6; 8 nucleotides match TRBD1. V shed 11 bases, J shed 7 bases, and the junction held 7 bases outside the gene matches. The germline gives CDR1 MNHEY, CDR2 SMNVEV (reference sequence). CDR3 length: 13 amino acids. CDR3 in DNA: TGTGCCCTTTCGAGGACAGGGAATTCACCCCTCCACTTT. Translated, it gives CALSRTGNSPLHF.

This chain connects TRBV2 to TRBJ2-1; D is undetermined. The CDR3 has 13 residues. Germline V gene sequence: CDR1 SNHLY, CDR2 FYNNEI. V lost 4 bases and J lost 9, with 13 bases in between. CDR3 residues: CASSGDSLGEQFF. Here the CDR3 DNA reads TGTGCCAGCAGTGGGGATAGCCTGGGTGAGCAGTTCTTC.

This clonotype was seen only a few times. This chain links TRBV10-3 with TRBJ2-7; 15 positions agree with TRBD2. Unmatched junction bases numbered 5, after V lost 4 bases and J lost 7 bases. Germline CDR1 ENHRY, CDR2 SYGVKD. There are 15 residues in the CDR3. CDR3 nucleotide sequence: TGTGCCATCAGTGCGGGACTAGCGGGAGGTGGGGAGCAGTACTTC. Its translation is CAISAGLAGGGEQYF.

In its sample, this clonotype was seen many times. The chain uses TRBV7-6 and TRBJ2-7, with 14 bases aligning to TRBD2. Germline values: CDR1 SGHVS, CDR2 FNYEAQ. CDR3 length: 17 residues. V lost 5 bases, J lost 5 bases, and 11 bases stayed unmatched. This chain's CDR3 is CASSEQGLAGEGHEQYF. The CDR3 nucleotides read TGTGCCAGCAGCGAACAGGGACTAGCGGGAGAGGGCCACGAGCAGTACTTC.

This clonotype occurred a few times. The CDR3 region is CASSRTSGGVDEQFF. The CDR3 region has the DNA TGTGCCAGCAGCCGGACTAGCGGGGGGGTGGATGAGCAGTTCTTC. The V and J genes are TRBV5-6 and TRBJ2-1; 15 positions match TRBD2. There are 15 residues in the CDR3. V lost 4 bases to trimming and J lost 8 bases; unmatched junction nucleotides: 4. Germline V gene lookup returns CDR1 SGHDT and CDR2 YYEEEE. Full variable domain (remainder filled in from reference TRBV5-6 and TRBJ2-1): DAGVTQSPTHLIKTRGQQVTLRCSPKSGHDTVSWYQQALGQGPQFIFQYYEEEERQRGNFPDRFSGHQFPNYSSELNVNALLLGDSALYLCASSRTSGGVDEQFFGPGTRLTVL.

This chain joins TRBV20-1 and TRBJ2-1; D is unclear. The assigned J gene may be wrong: the sequence end matches TRBJ2-7 better. This CDR3 is built from 15 residues. The germline CDR1 and CDR2 sequences are DFQATT and SNEGSKA (reference sequence). The CDR3 spells CSARDLASSYNEQYF. CDR3 bases: TGCAGTGCTAGAGATCTGGCAAGCTCCTACAATGAGCAGTACTTC.

This clonotype was recorded a few times. A junction boundary mismatches the germline segment, possibly from a read error. The chain uses TRBV9 and TRBJ2-5, with D unclear. CDR1 SGDLS and CDR2 YYNGEE come from the germline V gene. The CDR3 length is 13 residues. CDR3 sequence: CAGSTDGQETQYF. The CDR3 DNA reads as TGTGCCGGCAGCACGGACGGCCAAGAGACCCAGTACTTC.

The rearrangement joins TRBV20-1 to TRBJ2-2, with a tentative D call TRBD2 (7 bases). The CDR3 length is 15 residues. Trimming took 3 bases from V and 6 from J, leaving 17 bases between them. Germline loops: CDR1 DFQATT, CDR2 SNEGSKA (reference sequence). This chain's CDR3 is CSARHEGGTAGELFF. The CDR3 DNA reads TGCAGTGCTAGGCACGAGGGGGGGACCGCCGGGGAGCTGTTTTTT.

Ten or more counts support this clonotype. This chain links TRBV7-9 with TRBJ2-5, with D perhaps assigned TRBD1 or TRBD2 (5 bases each). Looked up from germline, CDR1 is SEHNR and CDR2 is FQNEAQ (reference sequence). Trimming took off 3 bases at V and 5 bases at J, with 16 bases between the two ends. The CDR3 has 15 residues. CDR3 loop: CASSLLPGTGETQYF. CDR3 in DNA: TGTGCCAGCAGCTTGCTCCCAGGGACGGGGGAGACCCAGTACTTC.

Points on this clonotype: An end of the junction does not agree with germline; a read error may underlie this. This chain connects TRBV20-1 to TRBJ1-5; tentative D call: TRBD1 (5 bases). Germline V gives CDR1 DFQATT, CDR2 SNEGSKA (reference sequence). The CDR3 is 14 residues long. The CDR3 sequence is CGARIQGPNQPQHF. In DNA, the CDR3 is TGCGGTGCTAGGATCCAGGGCCCCAATCAGCCCCAGCATTTT.

This clonotype was counted ten times or more. The J gene is TRBJ1-2, the V gene TRBV29-1; D possibly corresponds to TRBD1 (6 bases). Per the germline V gene, CDR1 is SQVTM and CDR2 is ANQGSEA. This CDR3 comprises 10 residues. V shed 6 bases and J shed 6 bases, with 8 bases lying between them. Here the CDR3 reads CSVEGDGYTF. The CDR3 DNA reads TGCAGCGTCGAGGGGGATGGCTACACCTTC.

The CDR3 DNA reads TGTGCCAGCAGCCCAAATCCCGGACCGACCCAAGAGACCCAGTACTTC. Its protein product is CASSPNPGPTQETQYF. The chain employs TRBV4-2 and TRBJ2-5; D ambiguous. Trimming stripped 4 bases from V and 1 base from J, with 16 bases between. The CDR3 has 16 amino acids. From germline, CDR1 is LGHNA and CDR2 YNFKEQ.

This clonotype was counted many times. J is TRBJ1-6 and V is TRBV12-3 or TRBV12-4, with D uncertain. This CDR3 comprises 12 residues. Trimming took 6 bases from V and 8 from J, leaving 8 bases between them. The chain's CDR3 is CASRPGDSPLHF. The CDR3 nucleotides read TGTGCCAGCAGGCCCGGGGATTCACCCCTCCACTTT.

This clonotype has only a few counts. The J gene is TRBJ1-2, the V gene TRBV28; unclear D gene. Trimming cost V 6 bases and J 4 bases, with 12 bases left between them. The germline CDR1 and CDR2 sequences are MDHEN and SYDVKM. The CDR3 is made up of 13 amino acids. The CDR3 here is CASREEEFYGYTF. CDR3 sequence (DNA): TGTGCCAGCAGGGAAGAGGAGTTCTATGGCTACACCTTC.

This clonotype was picked up many times. J is TRBJ2-1 and V is TRBV4-2; 9 bases agree with TRBD2. The junction had 8 bases not matched to a gene; V was cut back by 2 bases and J by 6 bases. The CDR3 is 16 amino acids. In germline, CDR1 is LGHNA, CDR2 YNFKEQ. The CDR3 DNA reads as TGTGCCAGCAGCCAATGGGGCGGGGGGGCCATCAATGAGCAGTTCTTC. Its translation is CASSQWGGGAINEQFF.

This clonotype was picked up many times. The chain carries TRBV10-3 and TRBJ1-2, with a weak D call TRBD1 (6 bases). The V gene's germline CDR1 is ENHRY and CDR2 SYGVKD. CDR3 length: 14 residues. V lost 2 bases, J lost 6 bases, and 13 bases lay in between. The CDR3 DNA follows: TGTGCCATCAGTGAGCCGTATAGGGGGGATGGCTACACCTTC. The encoded protein is CAISEPYRGDGYTF.

Ten or more counts support this clonotype. This sequence joins TRBV4-3 and TRBJ2-7; TRBD1 or TRBD2 may be the D gene (5 bases each). The CDR3 sequence is 15 residues long. The V gene's germline CDR1 is LGHNA and CDR2 YSLEER. The V end lost 2 bases, the J end lost 2 bases, and 13 bases lay between the germline ends. This CDR3 reads CASSQHSGTTYEQYF. For the CDR3, the DNA is TGCGCCAGCAGCCAACATTCCGGGACCACCTACGAGCAGTACTTC.

This clonotype was found a few times. The J gene is TRBJ2-7, the V gene TRBV6-6; D not certain. The CDR3 spans 13 residues. CDR1 and CDR2 from the germline V gene are MNHNY and SVGAGI (reference sequence). V shed 0 bases and J shed 10 bases, with 13 bases lying between them. The DNA for the CDR3 is TGTGCCAGCAGTTACTCGAGCCAACCCGGCCAGTACTTC. Its translation: CASSYSSQPGQYF.

This clonotype has just a few counts. This chain connects TRBV9 to TRBJ2-3; 9 bases match TRBD2. The CDR3 is 16 amino acids. Per germline, CDR1 SGDLS and CDR2 YYNGEE. V dropped 3 bases and J dropped 4; count of bases not matched to a gene: 9. The CDR3 DNA reads TGTGCCAGCAGCGCCGGGTCTAGCGGGACGGCAGATACGCAGTATTTT. It is translated as CASSAGSSGTADTQYF.